The T cell receptor (beta chain) described here comes from a study of T cell changes during pregnancy in multiple sclerosis. This CDR3 has 13 residues. CDR1 is KGHSH, CDR2 LQKENI, per germline. Trimming left V 0 bases short and J 5 bases short, with 6 bases between. Measured with immunoSEQ multiplex PCR; TCRdb has only the in-frame clones, and not every one. The sample has some 38,000 clones, roughly 93% seen once. The sample here was CD4+ T cells from peripheral blood mononuclear cells, taken in the second trimester of pregnancy. V usage is TRBV18 and J usage is TRBJ2-3; D remains ambiguous. The clonotype comes from a female donor with multiple sclerosis, enrolled in a pregnancy study. The CDR3 DNA follows: TGTGCCAGCTCACCACCGCCGGGAGATACGCAGTATTTT. Translating gives CASSPPPGDTQYF. Using reference TRBV18 and TRBJ2-3 for the parts outside the CDR3, the full variable domain is NAGVMQNPRHLVRRRGQEARLRCSPMKGHSHVYWYRQLPEEGLKFMVYLQKENIIDESGMPKERFSAEFPKEGPSILRIQQVVRGDSAAYFCASSPPPGDTQYFGPGTRLTVL.